The 31 T cell receptor beta chains reported below all come from one sample, sequenced in a study of blood T cell repertoires in COVID-19. The repertoire was sequenced with immunoSEQ multiplex PCR; TCRdb's copy has only in-frame clones and lacks some. The sample carries some 170,000 clones, around 85% recorded once. Material for sequencing was PBMCs or T cells enriched from blood (not recorded which). The receptor source for this set is a man aged 35 to 55 who had recovered from COVID-19.

This chain uses TRBV20-1 with TRBJ2-7, with 7 nucleotides matching TRBD1. Germline-derived CDR1 and CDR2 are DFQATT and SNEGSKA (reference sequence). This CDR3 has 11 amino acids. V lost 5 bases, J lost 5 bases, and 3 bases stayed unmatched. The DNA of the CDR3 is TGCAGTGCTCGACAGGGAAACGAGCAGTACTTC. Its translation: CSARQGNEQYF.

CDR3 sequence (DNA): TGTGCCAGCAGCCTAGTAACAGGGGGTTTTATCAATGAGCAGTTCTTC. This gives the protein CASSLVTGGFINEQFF. This chain connects TRBV4-2 to TRBJ2-1; TRBD1 matches at 8 bases. J gave up 6 bases and V 4 bases, and 11 bases lay outside the gene matches. This CDR3 has 16 amino acids. Germline loops: CDR1 LGHNA, CDR2 YNFKEQ.

This chain connects TRBV5-1 to TRBJ2-5; D possibly corresponds to TRBD1 (6 bases). The CDR3 covers 15 residues. Germline loops: CDR1 SGHRS, CDR2 YFSETQ. V lost 7 bases to trimming and J lost 5 bases, with 21 bases between them. The CDR3 here is CASYPAGTRGETQYF. CDR3 nucleotide sequence: TGCGCCAGCTACCCGGCAGGGACAAGAGGGGAGACCCAGTACTTC.

This chain uses TRBV6-5 with TRBJ1-6; the D is unclear. Germline V gene lookup returns CDR1 MNHEY and CDR2 SVGAGI. With 8 bases removed from V and 0 bases from J, the gap between germline ends came to 8 bases. The CDR3 is 14 residues long. The CDR3 reads CASGRSSYNSPLHF. Written as DNA, the CDR3 is TGTGCCAGCGGAAGGAGCTCCTATAATTCACCCCTCCACTTT.

The V and J genes are TRBV27 and TRBJ1-5; no clear D. V dropped 2 bases and J dropped 4 bases, with 6 bases sitting between them. CDR1 and CDR2 (germline): MNHEY, SMNVEV (reference sequence). CDR3 length: 13 residues. CDR3 coding DNA: TGTGCCAGCAGTTTAGCAGTTAATCAGCCCCAGCATTTT. Translation gives CASSLAVNQPQHF.

The chain carries TRBV7-2 and TRBJ1-1, with a weak D call TRBD1 (6 bases). Trimming left V 6 bases short and J 6 bases short, with 14 bases between. Germline V gene sequence: CDR1 SGHTA, CDR2 FQGNSA. This CDR3 spans 13 amino acids. CDR3 bases: TGTGCCAGCAGATCACGACAGGCACCTGAAGCTTTCTTT. This gives the protein CASRSRQAPEAFF.

This chain links TRBV9 with TRBJ1-1; maybe TRBD1 (5 bases). Trimming pared 4 bases from V and 7 bases from J, leaving 17 bases between. CDR3 length equals 14 residues. In germline, CDR1 is SGDLS, CDR2 YYNGEE. In DNA form, the CDR3 reads TGTGCCAGCAGCCCGGGGGACGGTATTCGTGAAGCTTTCTTT. Protein product: CASSPGDGIREAFF.

The rearrangement uses TRBV6-6 and TRBJ2-7; 10 bases are shared with TRBD2. This CDR3 contains 15 residues. Germline V gene sequence: CDR1 MNHNY, CDR2 SVGAGI (reference sequence). V lost 5 bases and J lost 2; bases outside the gene matches: 6. The CDR3 is CASSTNLAGAYEQYF. The CDR3 DNA is TGTGCCAGCAGTACGAACCTAGCGGGGGCCTACGAGCAGTACTTC.

V is TRBV27 and J is TRBJ2-7, with 7 bases aligning to TRBD2. Per the germline V gene, CDR1 is MNHEY and CDR2 is SMNVEV (reference sequence). The CDR3 runs to 18 residues. V was pared by 7 bases and J by 0 bases, with 18 bases of the junction left unmatched. The CDR3: CASIRDPRRASGSYEQYF. The CDR3 DNA follows: TGTGCCAGCATTCGGGACCCACGACGGGCTAGCGGCTCCTACGAGCAGTACTTC.

This clone was counted a few times. The chain combines TRBV9 with TRBJ1-1; possible D gene TRBD1, 5 bases. The CDR3 has 13 amino acids. V was shortened by 6 bases and J by 4 bases, with 13 bases between the two germline ends. Germline V gene lookup returns CDR1 SGDLS and CDR2 YYNGEE. The CDR3 here is CASTQGLGTEAFF. The CDR3 bases are TGTGCCAGCACCCAGGGTCTGGGCACTGAAGCTTTCTTT.

V gene TRBV5-1 combines with J gene TRBJ1-2; 8 nucleotides line up with TRBD1. Germline V gives CDR1 SGHRS, CDR2 YFSETQ. Trimming cost V 0 bases and J 4 bases; bases outside gene matches: 8. The CDR3 contains 16 residues. Here the CDR3 DNA reads TGCGCCAGCAGCTTGGGTCCCGACAGGGGAGGCTATGGCTACACCTTC. Amino acid sequence: CASSLGPDRGGYGYTF.

The rearrangement joins TRBV19 to TRBJ1-4, with a possible D match to TRBD1 (6 bases). CDR1 LNHDA and CDR2 SQIVND come from the germline V gene (reference sequence). There are 16 residues in the CDR3. V was trimmed by 7 bases and J by 1 base, leaving 16 bases between them. Written as DNA, the CDR3 is TGTGCCAGTATGGGACCCAGGGGAAAAACTAATGAAAAACTGTTTTTT. This translates into CASMGPRGKTNEKLFF.

Here the CDR3 DNA reads TGTGCCAGCAGTGATCGGGAGGGAAGCACTGAAGCTTTCTTT. Its translation: CASSDREGSTEAFF. The chain combines TRBV6-4 with TRBJ1-1; no firm D call. The CDR3 has 14 residues. Germline lookup yields CDR1 MRHNA and CDR2 SNTAGT. Trimming stripped 3 bases from V and 4 bases from J, with 12 bases between.

This clone appeared a single time. The V gene is TRBV3-1 (or the pseudogene TRBV3-2), the J gene TRBJ2-2, with 10 bases matching TRBD1. J lost 4 bases, V lost 5 bases, and 4 bases had no gene match. The CDR3 contains 15 residues. Germline CDR1 reads LGHDT; CDR2 reads YNNKEL (reference sequence). Here the CDR3 DNA reads TGTGCCAGCAGCTACGGGACAGGGGTCACCGGGGAGCTGTTTTTT. Protein sequence: CASSYGTGVTGELFF.

This chain uses TRBV14 with TRBJ2-1; the match to TRBD2 covers 12 bases. Unmatched junction bases numbered 5, after V lost 5 bases and J lost 0 bases. The CDR3 runs to 17 residues. Germline values: CDR1 SGHDN, CDR2 FVKESK. The CDR3 spells CASSEGLAGSSYNEQFF. The CDR3 region has the DNA TGTGCCAGCAGCGAGGGACTAGCGGGCAGCTCCTACAATGAGCAGTTCTTC.

This clone was observed at least ten times. The chain has TRBV25-1 and TRBJ2-7; 14 bases fit TRBD2. Germline V gives CDR1 MGHDK, CDR2 SYGVNS. The CDR3 consists of 16 residues. V lost 4 bases to trimming and J lost 0 bases; unmatched junction nucleotides: 2. CDR3 sequence (DNA): TGTGCCAGCAGTGGGACTAGCGGGGGGCGCTCCTACGAGCAGTACTTC. Translating it yields CASSGTSGGRSYEQYF.

The V gene is TRBV2, the J gene TRBJ2-1; weak D call: TRBD2 (6 bases). Between the trimmed V and J ends, which lost 1 base and 9 bases, there was a span of 16 bases. The CDR3 totals 15 residues. Germline-derived CDR1 and CDR2 are SNHLY and FYNNEI. Here the CDR3 DNA reads TGTGCCAGCAGTGAAGTCGGGGGTAGCGACGGTGAGCAGTTCTTC. Its translation is CASSEVGGSDGEQFF.

This chain links TRBV3-1 (or the pseudogene TRBV3-2) with TRBJ2-2, with D tentatively TRBD2 (7 bases). Germline-derived CDR1 and CDR2 are LGHDT and YNNKEL (reference sequence). The CDR3 extends over 17 amino acids. Between the trimmed V and J ends, which lost 0 bases and 5 bases, there was a span of 16 bases. In nucleotides, the CDR3 is TGTGCCAGCAGCCAAGATCCCGCGGGGGCCCGGACCGGGGAGCTGTTTTTT. The encoded protein is CASSQDPAGARTGELFF.

Of note for this clone: Compared with germline, one end of the junction differs, possibly owing to a read error. V is TRBV6-5 and J is TRBJ2-7; 8 bases are shared with TRBD2. The germline gives CDR1 MNHEY, CDR2 SVGAGI. This CDR3 has 11 residues. The CDR3 sequence: CASSQSGREVF. DNA of the CDR3: TGTGCCAGCAGCCAGAGTGGGCGGGAGGTCTTC.

The V and J genes are TRBV2 and TRBJ1-2; the D is unclear. The CDR3 length is 14 residues. Germline CDR1 SNHLY, CDR2 FYNNEI. Trimming took off 3 bases at V and 2 bases at J, with 10 bases between the two ends. The CDR3 DNA sequence: TGTGCCAGCAGTGACCGGAGCAGCAACTATGGCTACACCTTC. Translating gives CASSDRSSNYGYTF.

This clone came up a few times. The V gene is TRBV11-3, the J gene TRBJ1-2; 8 nucleotides line up with TRBD1. With V trimmed by 4 bases and J by 4 bases, 2 bases remained unmatched. Per the germline V gene, CDR1 is SGHNT and CDR2 is YENEEA. The CDR3 is made up of 13 amino acids. This CDR3 reads CASSSGQGYGYTF. CDR3 coding DNA: TGTGCCAGCAGCTCCGGACAGGGCTATGGCTACACCTTC.

The chain joins TRBV7-9 to TRBJ2-1, with D possibly TRBD2 on 6 matching bases. The V gene's germline CDR1 is SEHNR and CDR2 FQNEAQ (reference sequence). The V end lost 6 bases, the J end lost 8 bases, and 29 bases lay between the germline ends. CDR3 size: 18 residues. The CDR3, as DNA: TGTGCCAGCAGTCCCAGCTTCAGGTTAGCGGCCCGTGGCGATGAGCAGTTCTTC. Amino acids: CASSPSFRLAARGDEQFF.

V is TRBV5-1 and J is TRBJ2-6; 7 nucleotides align to TRBD1. Germline CDR1 is SGHRS and CDR2 is YFSETQ. The CDR3 contains 15 residues. Unmatched junction bases numbered 12, after V lost 3 bases and J lost 12 bases. CDR3 DNA sequence: TGCGCCAGCAGCTCCCCGGGACAGAGCCCTGGCGTCCTGACTTTC. Its protein product is CASSSPGQSPGVLTF.

This clone was detected only once. The chain joins TRBV6-5 to TRBJ1-2, with unresolved D. V was clipped by 4 bases and J by 4 bases, with 4 bases between them. The CDR3 is made up of 11 amino acids. Germline loops: CDR1 MNHEY, CDR2 SVGAGI. In DNA form, the CDR3 reads TGTGCCAGCAGTTCGGGCTATGGCTACACCTTC. Protein: CASSSGYGYTF.

The chain uses TRBV5-1 and TRBJ1-1; the D gene is possibly TRBD1 (5 bases). Trimming removed 0 bases at V and 0 bases at J, with 9 bases between. CDR1 SGHRS and CDR2 YFSETQ come from the germline V gene. The CDR3 has 15 residues. The CDR3 loop is CASSLEGQLNTEAFF. The CDR3, as DNA: TGCGCCAGCAGCTTGGAGGGGCAGTTGAACACTGAAGCTTTCTTT.

As to this clone: The same CDR3 arises from other DNA sequences in this sample as well. The V gene is TRBV9, the J gene TRBJ1-5; D perhaps matches TRBD1 (5 bases). CDR3 length equals 14 residues. Germline CDR1 and CDR2: SGDLS and YYNGEE. Trimming took off 0 bases at V and 1 base at J, with 5 bases between the two ends. CDR3 sequence: CASSVGQSNQPQHF. The CDR3 DNA sequence: TGTGCCAGCAGCGTAGGACAGAGCAATCAGCCCCAGCATTTT.

The chain carries TRBV9 and TRBJ2-2; maybe TRBD2 (6 bases). V was pared by 3 bases and J by 7 bases, with 13 bases between. Germline V gene sequence: CDR1 SGDLS, CDR2 YYNGEE. The CDR3 has 14 amino acids. CDR3 sequence reads: CASSAAGLGGELFF. DNA for the CDR3: TGTGCCAGCAGCGCCGCGGGGCTAGGCGGGGAGCTGTTTTTT.

The chain couples TRBV4-2 to TRBJ1-1; 7 nucleotides match TRBD1. Germline loops: CDR1 LGHNA, CDR2 YNFKEQ. The V gene end was trimmed by 0 bases and the J gene end by 6 bases; junction bases not matched to a gene: 4. The CDR3 extends over 14 amino acids. CDR3 bases: TGTGCCAGCAGCCAAGAGGGACAGACAGCTGAAGCTTTCTTT. Its translation is CASSQEGQTAEAFF.

The gene calls are TRBV6-5 and TRBJ2-1; tentatively, D is TRBD1 (6 bases). The CDR3 is made up of 14 amino acids. CDR1 MNHEY and CDR2 SVGAGI come from the germline V gene. The germline V and J ends were trimmed by 5 bases and 3 bases, with 11 bases remaining between them. CDR3 nucleotide sequence: TGTGCCAGCAGTCCCGGACAGAGCTACAATGAGCAGTTCTTC. It is translated as CASSPGQSYNEQFF.

The chain recombines TRBV6-5 with TRBJ2-2; D is uncertain. The CDR3 is 15 residues long. V lost 0 bases to trimming and J lost 4 bases, with 9 bases between them. Germline assignment: CDR1 MNHEY and CDR2 SVGAGI. CDR3 region: CASSYSISGTGELFF. For the CDR3, the DNA is TGTGCCAGCAGTTACTCGATTTCGGGCACCGGGGAGCTGTTTTTT.

The CDR3 DNA follows: TGTGCCAGCAGTCCTAAACAGGGGTTGACGGGCACAGATACGCAGTATTTT. It codes for CASSPKQGLTGTDTQYF. The J gene is TRBJ2-3, the V gene TRBV28; 7 positions match TRBD1. With 5 bases clipped from V and 1 base from J, the junction kept 12 bases outside the gene matches. The germline CDR1 and CDR2 sequences are MDHEN and SYDVKM. The CDR3 runs to 17 residues.